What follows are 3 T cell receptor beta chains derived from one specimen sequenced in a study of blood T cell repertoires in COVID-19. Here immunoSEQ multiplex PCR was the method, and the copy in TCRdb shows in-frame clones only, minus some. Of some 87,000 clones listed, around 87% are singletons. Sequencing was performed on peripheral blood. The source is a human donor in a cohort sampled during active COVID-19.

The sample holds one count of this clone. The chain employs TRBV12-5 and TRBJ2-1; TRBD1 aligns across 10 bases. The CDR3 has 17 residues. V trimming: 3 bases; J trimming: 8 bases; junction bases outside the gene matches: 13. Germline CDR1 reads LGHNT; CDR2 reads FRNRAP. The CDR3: CASGLTLSDRGFDEQFF. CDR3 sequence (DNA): TGTGCTAGTGGTTTAACACTGTCGGACAGGGGGTTCGATGAGCAGTTCTTC.

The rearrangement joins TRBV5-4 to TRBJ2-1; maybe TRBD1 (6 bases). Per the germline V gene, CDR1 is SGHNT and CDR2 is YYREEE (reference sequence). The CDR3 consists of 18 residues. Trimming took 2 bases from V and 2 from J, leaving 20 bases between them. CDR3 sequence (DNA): TGTGCCAGCAGCTTTAGGACAGAGTGGACACCAACCTACAATGAGCAGTTCTTC. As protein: CASSFRTEWTPTYNEQFF.

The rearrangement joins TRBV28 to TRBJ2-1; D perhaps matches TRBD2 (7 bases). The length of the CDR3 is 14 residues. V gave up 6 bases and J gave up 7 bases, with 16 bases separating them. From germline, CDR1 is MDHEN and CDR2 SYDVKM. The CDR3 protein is CASRPPGGVNEQFF. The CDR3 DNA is TGTGCCAGCAGACCGCCGGGGGGCGTGAATGAGCAGTTCTTC.